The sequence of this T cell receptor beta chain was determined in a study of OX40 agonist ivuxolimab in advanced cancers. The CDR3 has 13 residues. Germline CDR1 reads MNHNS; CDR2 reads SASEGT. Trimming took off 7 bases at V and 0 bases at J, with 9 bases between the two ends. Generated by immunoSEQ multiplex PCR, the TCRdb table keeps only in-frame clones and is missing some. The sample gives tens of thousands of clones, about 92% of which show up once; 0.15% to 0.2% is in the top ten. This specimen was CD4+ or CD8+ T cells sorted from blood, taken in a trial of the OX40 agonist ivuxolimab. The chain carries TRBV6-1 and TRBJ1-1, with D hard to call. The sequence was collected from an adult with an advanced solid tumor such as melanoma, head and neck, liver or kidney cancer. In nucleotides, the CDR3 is TGTGCCAGCAATCAACGGATGAACACTGAAGCTTTCTTT. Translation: CASNQRMNTEAFF.